Shown below are 5 T cell receptor beta chains from a single sample sequenced in a study of T cell repertoires in cytomegalovirus infection. TCRdb independently ran MiXCR on the reads; one entry per CDR3 protein. Here the sample spans 450,000 to 550,000 distinct CDR3 sequences, approximately 15% being singletons. The sample taken for sequencing was CD8+ T cells from PBMCs. The origin of the receptors is a human donor in good health (CMV status not recorded). Some clones in this sample may be carry-over from other donors' samples.

This clonotype has a handful of counts. The chain recombines TRBV30 with TRBJ1-4; D is perhaps TRBD1 (6 bases). CDR3 size: 13 residues. The ends were cut back, 2 bases at V and 10 bases at J, with 14 bases in the middle. In germline, CDR1 is GTSNPN, CDR2 SVGIG (reference sequence). The chain's CDR3 is CAWSPGSDRKLFF. The DNA of the CDR3 is TGTGCCTGGAGTCCCGGATCGGACAGAAAACTGTTTTTT. The variable domain in full, with the rest retrieved from reference TRBV30 and TRBJ1-4, is SQTIHQWPATLVQPVGSPLSLECTVEGTSNPNLYWYRQAAGRGLQLLFYSVGIGQISSEVPQNLSASRPQDRQFILSSKKLLLSDSGFYLCAWSPGSDRKLFFGSGTQLSVL.

The chain employs TRBV6-2 or TRBV6-3 and TRBJ2-7; D unclear. Germline assignment: CDR1 MNHEY and CDR2 SVGEGT. Trimming stripped 7 bases from V and 0 bases from J, with 4 bases between. The CDR3 runs 11 residues. The CDR3: CASTSSYEQYF. CDR3 DNA sequence: TGTGCCAGCACAAGCTCCTACGAGCAGTACTTC.

This clonotype was seen at least ten times. The V gene is TRBV19, the J gene TRBJ2-1; 8 bases are a match to TRBD1. Germline V gene sequence: CDR1 LNHDA, CDR2 SQIVND (reference sequence). CDR3 length: 15 residues. V lost 3 bases and J lost 1; bases outside the gene matches: 2. The CDR3 region is CASSIGTGSYNEQFF. The CDR3 DNA sequence: TGTGCCAGTAGTATTGGGACAGGTTCCTACAATGAGCAGTTCTTC.

Only a few counts were recorded for this clonotype. The chain links TRBV28 to TRBJ1-4, with D unclear. This CDR3 region has 14 residues. V gave up 3 bases and J gave up 3 bases, with 8 bases separating them. CDR1 is MDHEN and CDR2 is SYDVKM in the germline V gene. CDR3 amino acids: CASSLSGANEKLFF. As DNA, the CDR3 is TGTGCCAGCAGTTTGTCAGGCGCTAATGAAAAACTGTTTTTT.

In this sample, this clonotype turned up a few times. CDR3 DNA sequence: TGCAGCGTTGAAGATTTGGGGAATGAGCAGTTCTTC. This sequence encodes CSVEDLGNEQFF. The V call is TRBV29-1, the J call TRBJ2-1; D is unclear. Germline values: CDR1 SQVTM, CDR2 ANQGSEA. Trimming took 0 bases from V and 7 from J, leaving 7 bases between them. The CDR3 runs to 12 residues.